This T cell receptor (beta chain) was recorded in a study of T cell responses to AZD1222 COVID-19 vaccine. TCRdb's table, derived via immunoSEQ multiplex PCR, lists solely in-frame clones and lacks some. Of approximately 180,000 clones listed, 88% are singletons. Whole-study findings and limits: Among the donors, most were white British and more were female, and clonal diversity was possibly underestimated.

Trimming left V 0 bases short and J 13 bases short, with 17 bases between. Per germline, CDR1 SGDLS and CDR2 YYNGEE. The CDR3 is made up of 15 amino acids. About this clone: Its antigen is currently unknown.

Material: peripheral blood, obtained 28 days after the second AZD1222 dose. The sequence came from an adult who received the AZD1222 COVID-19 vaccine. This chain uses TRBV9 with TRBJ1-6; tentative D call: TRBD1 (6 bases). CDR3: CASSVEDRSSGPLHF. The CDR3 DNA sequence: TGTGCCAGCAGCGTAGAAGACAGGAGCTCTGGTCCCCTCCACTTT.